This TCR beta chain was identified during a study of identical twins. Overall study results and limits: Instead of following the same donors, the conclusions were based on cross-sectional statistical analysis. The study found excess low generation probability among twin-shared out-of-frame alpha sequences. Carriage of fewer insertions was seen in abundant cord blood beta clonotypes, whereas memory repertoires showed none.

This clonotype appeared many times. What it binds is unknown. The CDR3 length is 13 residues. Germline CDR1 is LGHNA and CDR2 is YNFKEQ. Trimming removed 1 base from V and 3 bases from J, with 6 bases in between. TCRdb called the 5' RACE reads again in MiXCR, with one record for every CDR3 protein. The profile covers some 1,600,000 distinct CDR3 sequences, with about 32% appearing a single time and more than 0.25% taken by the ten largest. Sequenced: cord blood. This chain connects TRBV4-2 to TRBJ1-2, with D possibly being TRBD1 (6 bases). This receptor was obtained from a newborn girl in good health. DNA for the CDR3: TGTGCCAGCAGCCAAGCAGGGGACTATGGCTACACCTTC. Residues: CASSQAGDYGYTF.